The 20 T cell receptor beta chains presented below share a single source sample, sequenced in a study of shared clonotypes between healthy human individuals. Clones were sequenced by immunoSEQ multiplex PCR, and TCRdb holds only the in-frame ones, with some missing. The table records about 1.1 million clones, around 78% of them present only once. Sequenced input: memory CD4+ T cells from PBMCs. The subset: CD45RA-negative fraction. The receptors originated from a man between 18 and 29 years old in good health. Some clones in this sample may be carry-over from other donors' samples.

The rearrangement links TRBV27 to TRBJ2-7; 8 bases line up with TRBD2. Germline V CDR1 and CDR2: MNHEY, SMNVEV (reference sequence). V lost 2 bases to trimming and J lost 3 bases; unmatched junction nucleotides: 6. The CDR3 sequence is 15 residues long. The CDR3 loop reads CASSLRRGRHYEQYF. The CDR3 DNA sequence: TGTGCCAGCAGTTTACGACGCGGGAGGCACTACGAGCAGTACTTC.

The J gene is TRBJ2-7, the V gene TRBV28, with 9 bases matching TRBD1. From germline, CDR1 is MDHEN and CDR2 SYDVKM. J gave up 2 bases and V 3 bases, and 5 bases lay outside the gene matches. The CDR3 runs 15 residues. The CDR3 spells CASSFLGTGPYEQYF. CDR3 coding DNA: TGTGCCAGCAGTTTTTTGGGGACAGGGCCCTACGAGCAGTACTTC.

This chain uses TRBV5-1 with TRBJ2-7; D tentatively reads TRBD1 or TRBD2 (5 bases each). Germline lookup yields CDR1 SGHRS and CDR2 YFSETQ. CDR3 length: 19 amino acids. With 3 bases removed from V and 1 base from J, the gap between germline ends came to 26 bases. The CDR3 reads CASSSIYTGARGPSYEQYF. In DNA form, the CDR3 reads TGCGCCAGCAGCTCCATATATACGGGCGCTCGGGGCCCATCCTACGAGCAGTACTTC.

This clone occurred once. This sequence joins TRBV11-2 and TRBJ2-3, with TRBD2 identical over 10 bases. V gave up 1 base and J gave up 6 bases; unmatched junction bases: 7. The CDR3 covers 16 residues. Per the germline V gene, CDR1 is SGHAT and CDR2 is FQNNGV. As DNA, the CDR3 is TGTGCCAGCAGCTTAGGAGGGCTAGCGGGAGCGGATACGCAGTATTTT. Protein sequence: CASSLGGLAGADTQYF.

The V and J genes are TRBV9 and TRBJ2-1; D may match TRBD1 or TRBD2 (5 bases each). The CDR3 runs to 16 residues. The germline gives CDR1 SGDLS, CDR2 YYNGEE. Between the trimmed V and J ends, which lost 4 bases and 8 bases, there was a span of 22 bases. The CDR3 DNA sequence: TGTGCCAGCAGCTCCCGGGGCTCCCGGGTATGGTATGAGCAGTTCTTC. This translates into CASSSRGSRVWYEQFF.

The chain uses TRBV29-1 and TRBJ2-5; 9 bases map to TRBD1. Gene TRBJ2-7 matches the end of the DNA better, so the J call may be wrong. Germline loops: CDR1 SQVTM, CDR2 ANQGSEA. The CDR3 is 12 residues long. CDR3 coding DNA: TGCAGCGTATCGGGACAGGGCTACGAGCAGTACTTC. Protein: CSVSGQGYEQYF.

The chain links TRBV4-1 to TRBJ2-5, with D possibly being TRBD1 (5 bases). V lost 0 bases and J lost 1, with 12 bases in between. Germline CDR1 reads MGHRA; CDR2 reads YSYEKL. The CDR3 spans 16 residues. The CDR3 nucleotides read TGCGCCAGCAGCCAAGACAACAGGCGACTCCAAGAGACCCAGTACTTC. Its translation: CASSQDNRRLQETQYF.

The genes are TRBV19 and TRBJ2-4; D may correspond to TRBD1 or TRBD2 (5 bases each). The germline V gene encodes CDR1 LNHDA and CDR2 SQIVND (reference sequence). V lost 7 bases and J lost 9, with 16 bases in between. The CDR3 contains 13 residues. The CDR3 bases are TGTGCCAGTAAGCGGACATCCTGGGGCATTCAGTACTTC. Its translation: CASKRTSWGIQYF.

This chain links TRBV19 with TRBJ2-7, with TRBD1 identical over 10 bases. This CDR3 has 16 amino acids. The germline gives CDR1 LNHDA, CDR2 SQIVND (reference sequence). V was pared by 3 bases and J by 2 bases, with 7 bases of the junction left unmatched. The CDR3 sequence is CASSIASGTGAYEQYF. The CDR3 bases are TGTGCCAGTAGTATCGCCTCCGGGACAGGGGCCTACGAGCAGTACTTC.

V usage is TRBV6-1 and J usage is TRBJ1-5; 7 nucleotides match TRBD1. With V trimmed by 6 bases and J by 3 bases, 5 bases remained unmatched. The CDR3 has 14 amino acids. Germline V gives CDR1 MNHNS, CDR2 SASEGT. The CDR3 is CASSDRASNQPQHF. In DNA form, the CDR3 reads TGTGCCAGCAGCGACAGGGCCTCCAATCAGCCCCAGCATTTT.

Comments on this clone: A much larger clone lies a single base off, so this may be a read error. The chain uses TRBV2 and TRBJ2-3, with a weak D call TRBD1 (5 bases). The germline V gene has CDR1 SNHLY and CDR2 FYNNEI. Deletions cut 1 base from V and 6 bases from J, with 5 bases between. The CDR3 has 12 residues. CDR3 DNA: TGTGCCAGCAGTGAAGAGGGGGATACGCAGTATTTT. It translates to CASSEEGDTQYF.

J is TRBJ2-1 and V is TRBV11-1; perhaps TRBD1 as D (6 bases). With 2 bases removed from V and 6 bases from J, the gap between germline ends came to 20 bases. The germline V gene has CDR1 SGHAT and CDR2 FQDESV (reference sequence). This CDR3 is 17 amino acids long. CDR3 nucleotides: TGTGCCAGCAGCTTATTCTTAAGGGGGTTGCATTCCAATGAGCAGTTCTTC. Its protein is CASSLFLRGLHSNEQFF.

This clone was detected only once. This sequence joins TRBV5-1 and TRBJ1-1, with 8 bases lining up with TRBD1. Germline V gene sequence: CDR1 SGHRS, CDR2 YFSETQ. The CDR3 is 16 residues long. The J segment lost 4 bases and the V segment lost 0 bases, leaving 8 bases of the junction unmatched. This CDR3 is CASSLGQGAGGTEAFF. CDR3 bases: TGCGCCAGCAGCTTGGGGCAGGGGGCGGGAGGCACTGAAGCTTTCTTT.

The rearrangement uses TRBV2 and TRBJ2-7; either TRBD1 or TRBD2 may fit D (5 bases each). This CDR3 has 16 amino acids. CDR1 is SNHLY and CDR2 is FYNNEI in the germline V gene. With 6 bases removed from V and 2 bases from J, the gap between germline ends came to 20 bases. Written as DNA, the CDR3 is TGTGCCAGCAGCGTCCGGTCTCCGGGGCGGACCTACGAGCAGTACTTC. This codes for CASSVRSPGRTYEQYF.

This chain joins TRBV19 and TRBJ2-1, with 8 bases identical to TRBD2. V shed 6 bases and J 1 base; nucleotides not matched to a gene: 17. Germline V gene sequence: CDR1 LNHDA, CDR2 SQIVND (reference sequence). The CDR3 is 19 amino acids. CDR3 amino acids: CASRAPPGGVRVSYNEQFF. The CDR3 DNA is TGTGCCAGTAGAGCACCCCCCGGGGGGGTGAGGGTTTCCTACAATGAGCAGTTCTTC. Full variable domain (rest looked up from reference TRBV19 and TRBJ2-1): DGGITQSPKYLFRKEGQNVTLSCEQNLNHDAMYWYRQDPGQGLRLIYYSQIVNDFQKGDIAEGYSVSREKKESFPLTVTSAQKNPTAFYLCASRAPPGGVRVSYNEQFFGPGTRLTVL.

The table lists this clone with a count of one. V gene TRBV5-4 combines with J gene TRBJ1-2, with 8 positions matching TRBD1. Germline-derived CDR1 and CDR2 are SGHNT and YYREEE (reference sequence). The CDR3 is 15 amino acids. Trimming cost V 4 bases and J 5 bases; bases outside gene matches: 10. In DNA form, the CDR3 reads TGTGCCAGCAGCGCGAAGACAGGGGCAAGATATGGCTACACCTTC. This sequence encodes CASSAKTGARYGYTF.

The chain links TRBV5-1 to TRBJ2-1, with D uncertain. The germline gives CDR1 SGHRS, CDR2 YFSETQ. CDR3 length: 13 residues. Trimming stripped 4 bases from V and 8 bases from J, with 13 bases between. The CDR3, as DNA: TGCGCCAGCAGCATTCGCGAACGGGATGAGCAGTTCTTC. Its protein is CASSIRERDEQFF.

The J gene is TRBJ2-7, the V gene TRBV28; D may be TRBD1 (5 bases). The V gene lost 1 base and the J gene lost 0 bases, with 10 bases spanning the gap. The CDR3 runs 15 residues. The germline V gene encodes CDR1 MDHEN and CDR2 SYDVKM. CDR3 amino acids: CASSLSDRISYEQYF. CDR3 coding DNA: TGTGCCAGCAGTTTATCAGACAGAATCTCCTACGAGCAGTACTTC.

The chain couples TRBV7-2 to TRBJ1-5, with 8 bases identical to TRBD1. The CDR3 covers 16 residues. The V gene's germline CDR1 is SGHTA and CDR2 FQGNSA. V lost 4 bases and J lost 1; bases outside the gene matches: 6. For the CDR3, the DNA is TGTGCCAGCAGCTCGCAGGGGGCTTTGAGCAATCAGCCCCAGCATTTT. Translated, it gives CASSSQGALSNQPQHF.

The chain has TRBV2 and TRBJ1-5, with a weak D call TRBD1 (5 bases). The CDR3 consists of 15 residues. The germline V gene encodes CDR1 SNHLY and CDR2 FYNNEI. V shed 6 bases and J shed 0 bases, with 12 bases lying between them. The CDR3 nucleotides read TGTGCCAGCAGGCTAGAGGGACTTAGCAATCAGCCCCAGCATTTT. Translation gives CASRLEGLSNQPQHF.